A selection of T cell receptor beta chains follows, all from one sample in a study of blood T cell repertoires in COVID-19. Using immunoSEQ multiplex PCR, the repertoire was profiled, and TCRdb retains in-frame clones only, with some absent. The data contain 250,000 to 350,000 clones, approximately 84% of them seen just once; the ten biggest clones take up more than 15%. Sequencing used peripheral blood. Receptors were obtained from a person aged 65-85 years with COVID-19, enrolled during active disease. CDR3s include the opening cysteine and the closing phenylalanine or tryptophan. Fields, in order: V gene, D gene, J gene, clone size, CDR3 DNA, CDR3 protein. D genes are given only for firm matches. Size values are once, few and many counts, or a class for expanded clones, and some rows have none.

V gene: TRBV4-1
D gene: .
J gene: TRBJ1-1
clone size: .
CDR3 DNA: TGCGCCAGCAGCCAGGGGCGCACTGAAGCTTTCTTT
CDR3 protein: CASSQGRTEAFF

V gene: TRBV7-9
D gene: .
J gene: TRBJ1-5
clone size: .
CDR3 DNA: TGTGCCAGCAGCTCAACACGATGGGGCGATCAGCCCCAGCATTTT
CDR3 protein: CASSSTRWGDQPQHF

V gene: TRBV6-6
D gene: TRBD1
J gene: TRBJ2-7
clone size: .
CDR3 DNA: TGTGCCAGCAGTCCCCAGGGACAGATCTACGAGCAGTACTTC
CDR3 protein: CASSPQGQIYEQYF

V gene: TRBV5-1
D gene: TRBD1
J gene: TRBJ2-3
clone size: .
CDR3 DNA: TGCGCCAGCAGCTCCTCCCACGCGGGACAGGCGTCGACCACAGATACGCAGTATTTT
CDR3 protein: CASSSSHAGQASTTDTQYF

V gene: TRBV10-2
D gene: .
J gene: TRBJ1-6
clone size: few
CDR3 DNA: TGCGCCAGCAGTCTGGCAAATTCACCCCTCCACTTT
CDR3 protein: CASSLANSPLHF

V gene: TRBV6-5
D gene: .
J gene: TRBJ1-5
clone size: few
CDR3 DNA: TGTGCCAGCAGTTCGCCGGGGGGTGTGAATCAGCCCCAGCATTTT
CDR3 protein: CASSSPGGVNQPQHF

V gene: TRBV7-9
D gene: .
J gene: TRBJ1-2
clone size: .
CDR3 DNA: TGTGCCAGCAGCTTAGATCTCCGGGACAAAGATGGCTACACCTTC
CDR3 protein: CASSLDLRDKDGYTF

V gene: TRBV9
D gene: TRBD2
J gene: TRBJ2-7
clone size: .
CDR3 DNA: TGTGCCAGCAGCGCCGGGGGAGGGACTGGTTCTAGAGAGCAGTACTTC
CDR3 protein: CASSAGGGTGSREQYF

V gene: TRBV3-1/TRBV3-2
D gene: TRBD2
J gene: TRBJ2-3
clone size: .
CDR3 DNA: TGTGCCAGCAGCCCGGGACTAGCGGGGACAGATACGCAGTATTTT
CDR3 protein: CASSPGLAGTDTQYF

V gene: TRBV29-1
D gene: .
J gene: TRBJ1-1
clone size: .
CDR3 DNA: TGCAGCGTTGGAACCGCGGGGGGAACTGAAGCTTTCTTT
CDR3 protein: CSVGTAGGTEAFF

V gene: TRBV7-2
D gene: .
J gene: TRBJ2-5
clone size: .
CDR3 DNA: TGTGCCAGCAGCTTAAGTTGGGGAGCCCTCCAAGAGACCCAGTACTTC
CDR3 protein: CASSLSWGALQETQYF

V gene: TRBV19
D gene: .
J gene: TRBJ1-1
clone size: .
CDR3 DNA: TGTGCCAGTAGTATGCGGGAATTTTACACTGAAGCTTTCTTT
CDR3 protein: CASSMREFYTEAFF

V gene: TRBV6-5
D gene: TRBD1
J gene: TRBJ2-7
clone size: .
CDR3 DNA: TGTGCCAGCAGTCGACAGGGACCGGGCGAGCAGTACTTC
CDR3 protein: CASSRQGPGEQYF

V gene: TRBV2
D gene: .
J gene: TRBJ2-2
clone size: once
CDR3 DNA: TGTGCCAGCAGTGAAGACTGGGGCAACACCGGGGAGCTGTTTTTT
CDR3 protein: CASSEDWGNTGELFF

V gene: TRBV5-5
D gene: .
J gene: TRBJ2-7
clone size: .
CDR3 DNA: TGTGCCAGCAGCGGAGTCTCGGGGGAGCAGTACTTC
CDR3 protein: CASSGVSGEQYF

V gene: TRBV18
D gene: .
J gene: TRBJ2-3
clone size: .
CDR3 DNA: TGTGCCAGCTCACCCCCTCCCCAAAATGGGAGAAAGGCAGATACGCAGTATTTT
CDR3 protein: CASSPPPQNGRKADTQYF

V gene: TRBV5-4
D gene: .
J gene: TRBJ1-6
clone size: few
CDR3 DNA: TGTGCCAGCAGCTTGGCCAGGGCAGGAATAACTTCACCCCTCCACTTT
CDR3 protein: CASSLARAGITSPLHF

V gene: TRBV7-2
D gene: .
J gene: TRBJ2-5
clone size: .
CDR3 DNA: TGTGCCAGCAGCTTAGTTCCTAGCGGAGACAGGTTGGCAGAGACCCAGTACTTC
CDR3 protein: CASSLVPSGDRLAETQYF

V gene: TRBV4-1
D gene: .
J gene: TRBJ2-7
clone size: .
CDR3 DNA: TGCGCCAGCAGCCCCGGATTCAGGGGCAAAAACTACGAGCAGTACTTC
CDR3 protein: CASSPGFRGKNYEQYF

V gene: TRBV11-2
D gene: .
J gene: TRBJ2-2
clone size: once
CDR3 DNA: TGTGCCAGCAGCCGATGGAGGGGCGGGGAGCTGTTTTTT
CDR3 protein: CASSRWRGGELFF

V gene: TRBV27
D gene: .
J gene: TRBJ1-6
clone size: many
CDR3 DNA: TGTGCCAGCAGTACACGACTTTTGTCACCCCTCCACTTT
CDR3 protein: CASSTRLLSPLHF

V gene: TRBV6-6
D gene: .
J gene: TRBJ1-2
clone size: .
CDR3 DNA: TGTGCCAGCAGTTATCCGTCGGACTATGGCTACACCTTC
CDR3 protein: CASSYPSDYGYTF

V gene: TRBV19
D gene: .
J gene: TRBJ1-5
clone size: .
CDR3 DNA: TGTGCCAGTAGTAAAGACAGGAATCAGCCCCAGCATTTT
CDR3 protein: CASSKDRNQPQHF

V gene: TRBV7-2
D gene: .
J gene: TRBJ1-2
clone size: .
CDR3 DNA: TGTGCCAGCAGCCCCCTGGGCGGGGGGGTATATGGCTACACCTTC
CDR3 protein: CASSPLGGGVYGYTF

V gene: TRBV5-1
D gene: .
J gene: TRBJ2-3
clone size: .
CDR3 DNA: TGCGCCAGCAGCTTGGTCAGGGGACAACCCACAGATACGCAGTATTTT
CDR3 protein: CASSLVRGQPTDTQYF

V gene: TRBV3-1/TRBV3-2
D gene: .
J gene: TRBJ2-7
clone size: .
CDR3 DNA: TGTGCCAGCAGCCAAACACCCTACGAGCAGTACTTC
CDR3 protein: CASSQTPYEQYF

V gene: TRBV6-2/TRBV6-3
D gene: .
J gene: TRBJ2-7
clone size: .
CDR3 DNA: TGTGCCAGCGGCCCGGGCTTACCTTACGAGCAGTACTTC
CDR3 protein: CASGPGLPYEQYF

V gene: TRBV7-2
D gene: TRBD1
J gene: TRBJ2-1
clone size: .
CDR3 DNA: TGTGCCAGCAGCCCTGGACAGGGGAAATCCTACAATGAGCAGTTCTTC
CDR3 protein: CASSPGQGKSYNEQFF

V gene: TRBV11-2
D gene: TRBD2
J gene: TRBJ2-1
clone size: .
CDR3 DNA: TGTGCCAGCAGCTTCACCGGGACTAGCGGGAGCTATGAGCAGTTCTTC
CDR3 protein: CASSFTGTSGSYEQFF

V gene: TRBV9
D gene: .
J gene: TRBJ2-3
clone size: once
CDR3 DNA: TGTGCCAGCAGCGTAGGTAGCGCAGATACGCAGTATTTT
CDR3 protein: CASSVGSADTQYF

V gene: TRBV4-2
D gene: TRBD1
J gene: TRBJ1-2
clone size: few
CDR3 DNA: TGTGCCAGCAGCCAGCGACAGGGAGACTATGGCTACACCTTC
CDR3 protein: CASSQRQGDYGYTF

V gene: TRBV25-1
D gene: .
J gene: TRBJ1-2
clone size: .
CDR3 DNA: TGTGCCAGCAGTGAGGGAAGGGGGTATAACTATGGCTACACCTTC
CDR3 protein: CASSEGRGYNYGYTF